A single sample gave rise to the 10 T cell receptor beta chains below, sequenced in a study of post-analysis software for immune sequencing data. Study results and caveats: Compared with controls, patients had more of about five TRBV segments, including TRBV5-6, TRBV5-1 and TRBV20-1.

Their cognate antigens are unknown. Carried by the TCR beta cDNA libraries were unique molecular identifiers. TCRdb re-analysed the PCR reads in MiXCR, keeping a single row per CDR3 protein. The data show hundreds of thousands of distinct CDR3 sequences, approximately 57% seen once. The sequenced sample was blood. All receptors come from a girl aged 5-17 years with multiple sclerosis.

The V call is TRBV20-1, the J call TRBJ2-1; D could derive from TRBD1 or TRBD2 (6 bases each). The germline gives CDR1 DFQATT, CDR2 SNEGSKA (reference sequence). V was shortened by 6 bases and J by 6 bases, with 15 bases between the two germline ends. This CDR3 is 13 amino acids long. CDR3 nucleotide sequence: TGCAGTGCCGCTCGGGGGCTATCCAATGAGCAGTTCTTC. It is translated as CSAARGLSNEQFF.

This clonotype has a handful of counts. The chain joins TRBV7-6 to TRBJ2-2; TRBD1 matches 7 bases. The CDR3 extends over 15 amino acids. V gave up 3 bases and J gave up 3 bases; unmatched junction bases: 4. Looked up from germline, CDR1 is SGHVS and CDR2 is FNYEAQ. DNA for the CDR3: TGTGCCAGCAGCTTCTTAACAGGGGACACCGGGGAGCTGTTTTTT. Translating it yields CASSFLTGDTGELFF.

This clonotype has only a few counts. The J gene is TRBJ2-5, the V gene TRBV12-3 or TRBV12-4; possibly TRBD1 or TRBD2 for D (5 bases each). The ends were cut back, 7 bases at V and 11 bases at J, with 17 bases in the middle. The CDR3 has 12 residues. The CDR3 DNA follows: TGTGCCAGCACCGCCATCCGGGACGCTCAGTACTTC. It translates to CASTAIRDAQYF.

V gene TRBV5-1 combines with J gene TRBJ2-3; D perhaps matches TRBD1 (6 bases). Germline V gene lookup returns CDR1 SGHRS and CDR2 YFSETQ. This CDR3 spans 13 amino acids. V gave up 4 bases and J gave up 9 bases, with 15 bases separating them. CDR3 region: CASSTQQGETQYF. CDR3 coding DNA: TGCGCCAGCAGCACCCAACAGGGCGAAACGCAGTATTTT.

This clonotype has a single count. The chain links TRBV6-1 to TRBJ2-7, with D tentatively TRBD1 (6 bases). V lost 6 bases and J 2 bases, leaving 14 bases between the germline ends. Looked up from germline, CDR1 is MNHNS and CDR2 is SASEGT. CDR3 length: 14 residues. The CDR3, as DNA: TGTGCCAGCAGCCGGCAGGGGAAGACCTACGAGCAGTACTTC. The encoded protein is CASSRQGKTYEQYF.

This chain joins TRBV11-2 and TRBJ2-3; D remains ambiguous. V was shortened by 2 bases and J by 4 bases, with 16 bases between the two germline ends. The germline V gene encodes CDR1 SGHAT and CDR2 FQNNGV. This CDR3 has 16 amino acids. The CDR3 loop reads CASSLKAVYSADTQYF. CDR3 DNA sequence: TGTGCCAGCAGCTTAAAGGCGGTGTACTCGGCAGATACGCAGTATTTT.

The genes are TRBV28 and TRBJ2-7; D unclear. V lost 5 bases to trimming and J lost 4 bases, with 12 bases between them. The CDR3 spans 13 residues. CDR1 is MDHEN, CDR2 SYDVKM, per germline. The CDR3 DNA reads as TGTGCCAGCAGTCCTATCCCTCAATACGAGCAGTACTTC. Encoded protein: CASSPIPQYEQYF.

This rearrangement joins TRBV9 to TRBJ2-5, with D unresolved. The J call may be mistaken, given a closer DNA end match to TRBJ2-7. Germline CDR1 reads SGDLS; CDR2 reads YYNGEE. The CDR3 loop spans 15 amino acids. CDR3 sequence reads: CASSVGRGSSYEQYF. CDR3 DNA: TGTGCCAGCAGCGTAGGGCGTGGTAGCTCCTACGAGCAGTACTTC.

The chain is built from TRBV7-8 and TRBJ2-5; D is uncertain. The V and J ends lost 3 bases and 2 bases respectively, with 7 bases between them. CDR3 size: 13 residues. Germline assignment: CDR1 SGHVS and CDR2 FQNEAQ. CDR3 coding DNA: TGTGCCAGCAGCTTTCGTGAACAAGAGACCCAGTACTTC. It specifies CASSFREQETQYF.

This clonotype was observed a few times. This chain joins TRBV12-3 or TRBV12-4 and TRBJ2-1, with TRBD2 matching over 8 bases. CDR3 length equals 16 residues. Germline trimming cut 4 bases from V and 6 bases from J; bases unmatched to any gene: 11. This CDR3 reads CASSWIGTRSVNEQFF. CDR3 nucleotide sequence: TGTGCCAGCAGTTGGATCGGGACTAGATCAGTCAATGAGCAGTTCTTC.